These 8 T cell receptor beta chains came from one sample sequenced in a study of blood T cell repertoires in COVID-19. Measured with immunoSEQ multiplex PCR; TCRdb has only the in-frame clones, and not every one. The sample shows nearly 350,000 clones, roughly 87% of them seen only once. The sample was PBMCs or T cells enriched from blood (not recorded which). The source of these receptors is a woman under 40 who had recovered from COVID-19.

CDR3 bases: TGTGCCAGCAGCTCCTACCGGGACAGGGTAGTCACTGGAAACACCATATATTTT. This sequence encodes CASSSYRDRVVTGNTIYF. The chain has TRBV7-8 and TRBJ1-3; 9 bases are shared with TRBD1. Per the germline V gene, CDR1 is SGHVS and CDR2 is FQNEAQ. The ends lost 4 bases at V and 2 bases at J; junction bases unmatched: 12. The CDR3 runs 18 residues. Drawing the rest from reference TRBV7-8 and TRBJ1-3, the complete variable domain is GAGVSQSPRYKVAKRGQDVALRCDPISGHVSLFWYQQALGQGPEFLTYFQNEAQLDKSGLPSDRFFAERPEGSVSTLKIQRTQQEDSAVYLCASSSYRDRVVTGNTIYFGEGSWLTVV.

The chain recombines TRBV4-3 with TRBJ1-5, with D tentatively TRBD1 (5 bases). Germline CDR1 is LGHNA and CDR2 is YSLEER. Trimming pared 0 bases from V and 10 bases from J, leaving 13 bases between. This CDR3 has 14 residues. The CDR3 region is CASSQDRAPSPQHF. Here the CDR3 DNA reads TGCGCCAGCAGCCAAGACAGGGCTCCCTCTCCCCAGCATTTT.

This clone has just a few counts. V usage is TRBV4-1 and J usage is TRBJ1-1; D is unclear. Looked up from germline, CDR1 is MGHRA and CDR2 is YSYEKL. The CDR3 spans 15 residues. Trimming shortened V by 5 bases and J by 0 bases, and 13 bases separated the two germline ends. In nucleotides, the CDR3 is TGCGCCAGCAGCTTTGGGGAGCTGATGAACACTGAAGCTTTCTTT. It codes for CASSFGELMNTEAFF.

The chain employs TRBV9 and TRBJ2-1, with no clear D. This CDR3 contains 13 residues. The V end was cut by 0 bases, the J end by 7 bases, with 8 bases between. The V gene's germline CDR1 is SGDLS and CDR2 YYNGEE. CDR3 in DNA: TGTGCCAGCAGCGTAGTGGAGTGGAATGAGCAGTTCTTC. Translating it yields CASSVVEWNEQFF.

V usage is TRBV7-9 and J usage is TRBJ2-7; 8 bases fit TRBD1. Germline V gives CDR1 SEHNR, CDR2 FQNEAQ (reference sequence). The CDR3 spans 16 residues. V was clipped by 0 bases and J by 5 bases; unmatched bases: 9. CDR3 sequence: CASSLARQGARDEQYF. The CDR3 region has the DNA TGTGCCAGCAGCTTAGCCCGGCAGGGGGCGCGAGACGAGCAGTACTTC.

CDR3 sequence reads: CASSLAGTGTVTEAFF. The CDR3, as DNA: TGCGCCAGCAGCTTGGCTGGGACAGGGACGGTCACTGAAGCTTTCTTT. The rearrangement joins TRBV5-1 to TRBJ1-1, with 9 positions matching TRBD1. J gave up 4 bases and V 0 bases, and 7 bases lay outside the gene matches. The CDR3 runs to 16 residues. Looked up from germline, CDR1 is SGHRS and CDR2 is YFSETQ.

The chain has TRBV4-2 and TRBJ1-1, with 8 bases matching TRBD1. There are 16 residues in the CDR3. Germline CDR1 LGHNA, CDR2 YNFKEQ. With V trimmed by 4 bases and J by 4 bases, 11 bases remained unmatched. The CDR3 is CASSPRARTGPTEAFF. CDR3 nucleotides: TGTGCCAGCAGCCCCAGAGCGCGGACAGGGCCCACTGAAGCTTTCTTT.

Here the CDR3 reads CASTLWGSGGHNEQFF. The CDR3 DNA sequence: TGTGCCAGCACCCTTTGGGGTAGCGGGGGCCACAATGAGCAGTTCTTC. The chain is built from TRBV28 and TRBJ2-1; 9 bases agree with TRBD2. The CDR3 length is 16 residues. With V trimmed by 7 bases and J by 5 bases, 12 bases remained unmatched. Looked up from germline, CDR1 is MDHEN and CDR2 is SYDVKM.